This T cell receptor (beta chain) is drawn from a study of blood T cell repertoires in COVID-19. Germline-derived CDR1 and CDR2 are SGHAT and FQNNGV. V shed 5 bases and J shed 9 bases, with 14 bases lying between them. This CDR3 is built from 13 residues. Produced via immunoSEQ multiplex PCR; TCRdb's table is partial and in-frame only. The sample yields 400,000 to 550,000 clones, nearly 90% seen once. The TCR sequence derives from a woman aged 18-29 years with acute COVID-19. Source material: PBMCs or T cells enriched from blood (not recorded which). The rearrangement joins TRBV11-2 to TRBJ1-5; the D is unclear. CDR3 DNA sequence: TGTGCCAGCAGCCAAACTTTACTGCTGCCCCAGCATTTT. It encodes CASSQTLLLPQHF.